This T cell receptor beta chain is drawn from a study of cytomegalovirus exposure and HLA in healthy donors (dated by TCRdb to about 2017). Some background on the complete study: According to an earlier analysis of around 600 of the donors, 200 million or so T cells yielded 120 million or so unique TCR beta sequences and about 300 Gb of sequence data. A later genetic analysis took genome-wide SNP genotypes for about 65% of the roughly 670 donors and used that subset as a discovery cohort. Rather than drawing on any new phenotypic data, the later analysis identified candidate immune exposures from TCR beta sequences and the way those sequences occurred across donors. The study was designed to test whether signatures of past pathogen exposure could be identified by cataloging public T cell receptors. To study patterns of TCR occurrence, a later analysis re-analyzed previously published TCR beta repertoires from several hundred donors and added high-resolution HLA genotyping. Besides the first cohort of 550 to 750 subjects, a separate validation cohort made up of some 110 different subjects was used. To predict cytomegalovirus infection status, the study brought together high-throughput TCR immunosequencing, statistical association of individual TCRs with disease status, and machine learning. An early release covering about 600 HLA-typed donors comprised approximately 300 gigabases of sequencing data and 65 million to 100 million unique TCR sequences. Class I and class II HLA loci were covered by the typing at four-digit resolution. Among the roughly 380 genotyped donors, approximately 76% belonged to the genetic ancestry cluster associated with self-reported Caucasian donors. Every repertoire in the discovery cohort had been generated on one and the same sequencing platform. Typing coverage differed by locus: A, B, C, DRB1 and DQB1 were typed in roughly 620-640 donors, DQA1 in 522, DPA1 in 606, and DPB1 in just under 490. Roughly 5 DR-DQ haplotypes were handled as single units for association and clustering, since linkage in the cohort was strong. The study used immunosequencing to profile the T cell repertoires of 600 to 850 subjects and linked those repertoires to cytomegalovirus serostatus. Across around 400 genotyped donors of the cohort, an average of approximately 240,000 unique TCR beta nucleotide sequences per donor were sequenced, and roughly a sixth of those sequences were non-productive. Donor age, sex, ethnicity and CMV serostatus were compiled alongside the repertoire data. To decide whether each TCR beta V gene segment behaved as functional or pseudogenic, an earlier analysis of approximately 590 of the donors relied on high-throughput TCR beta sequencing. What the authors observed across the whole study: A later genetic analysis associated a missense DCLRE1C variant with V-gene and J-gene trimming of TCR beta chains, and an independent cohort replicated the association. Because the 87-base-pair reads could not distinguish some IMGT-functional V segments, including TRBV6-2 and TRBV6-3, those segments were excluded. Broadly in line with IMGT annotations, most TCR beta V segments showed up in productive rearrangements about 90% or about 30% of the time in an earlier analysis of under 700 of the donors. While some public TCRs were present in many individuals, most TCR sequences turned up only very rarely across donors. A further reported finding was that TCR beta sequences accurately predicted the HLA-A and HLA-B alleles for most subjects in the first cohort. Correlated functional status among segregating V segments might be attributable to linkage disequilibrium, but an unknown experimental factor could not be ruled out. The study gave a list of over 150 TCR beta chains associated with cytomegalovirus. The classifier was reported to diagnose cytomegalovirus status with high specificity and sensitivity in both the original and validation cohorts. CMV serostatus was the only immune exposure information available for the cohort. Because HLA typing was missing for some donors at each locus, association tests included only the typed subset. At a false discovery rate of 0.05, a later analysis linked under 20,000 TCR beta sequences to specific HLA alleles. It was suggested by the authors that the approach could potentially be generalized to other disease states and immunological phenotypes. In a later genetic analysis, fewer N-insertions in productive TCRs were reported among donors in an Asian-associated ancestry cluster than the 666-donor mean. The presence/absence analyses assumed that sequencing depth was roughly uniform across donors, and that assumption may not be true. According to a later analysis, parvovirus B19, influenza, CMV and Epstein-Barr virus appeared linked to several top co-occurrence clusters. A group of highly shared sequence variants was considered likely to be a technical artifact of the sequencing pipeline. According to a later analysis, most CMV-associated TCR beta chains appeared to be HLA-restricted, and the HLA associations seemed to be driven largely by CMV exposure. According to a later analysis, TCR association rates differed among HLA loci, with DRB1 alleles showing the most associated TCRs and HLA-C alleles showing the fewest. Strong co-occurrence of HLA alleles, especially DR and DQ, made assigning TCR associations to individual alleles difficult. This cohort had only TCR beta chains sequenced, and the lack of alpha or paired-chain data limited which features could be detected. Over 15 rarely observed V segments, including chromosome 9 orphons, were excluded from the earlier analysis of a few hundred of the donors because counts were too low. Three of the identified cytomegalovirus-associated TCR beta chains were confirmed in vitro to be specific for cytomegalovirus antigens. In a later analysis, HLA-associated TCR beta chains were found to be more clonally expanded and to have lower generation probabilities than equally common non-associated chains.

Comments on this clone: The antigen this receptor binds is unknown. Base qualities are not recorded, but no much larger clone differs from it by a single base.

The cohort comprised 670 or so healthy bone marrow donors. Cohort members were all nominally healthy when sampled, although unrecorded immune exposures were likely present. The donor was CMV seronegative and was included in the group of 352 seronegative cohort members. Each donor provided a peripheral blood sample, and peripheral blood mononuclear cells were used for TCR beta sequencing. The Qiagen DNeasy Blood Extraction Kit was used to extract genomic DNA from the blood cell samples. V is pared back by 5 bases and J by 3 bases, with 10 bases lying between the germline termini. The CDR3 sequence holds 14 residues, the cysteine and phenylalanine included. Left in the record is the CDR3 DNA by itself, 42 bases read in frame from the first base. CDR1 and CDR2, looked up from the germline V gene, are MNHEY and SVGAGI. Library construction relied on the immunoSEQ multiplex PCR assay. A mixture of 60 forward primers for TCR Vbeta segments and 13 reverse primers for TCR Jbeta segments was used in the multiplex PCR. The CDR3 region of rearranged TCR beta genes was amplified from genomic DNA by a multiplex PCR assay. The Illumina HiSeq System was used to sequence the amplified TCR beta libraries as 87-base-pair reads. The original methods were these. A later analysis tallied roughly 78 million unique TCR beta chains across the roughly 610 repertoires, and roughly 11 million of those chains were shared by two or more donors. Raw reads were error-corrected and collapsed into unique sequences with a nearest-neighbor algorithm that merged closely related sequences to remove PCR and sequencing errors. To assign V, D and J gene segments, CDR3 sequences were aligned to IMGT reference sequences. Each retained sequence needed at least a six-nucleotide match to both a V gene segment and a J gene segment. Rearrangements were called productive when the CDR3 lacked stop codons and stayed in frame with V and J; all others were non-productive. Following IMGT convention, CDR3 was defined as the stretch from the second conserved V-encoded cysteine to the conserved J-encoded phenylalanine. In an earlier analysis of approximately 590 of the donors, sequences lacking an unambiguous match to a single V gene segment were excluded. In an earlier analysis of 587 of the donors, V segments were called functional above 56.7% productive rearrangements and were called segregating when the between-donor standard deviation exceeded 5%. A statistical classification framework was developed to diagnose cytomegalovirus status using the catalog of TCR beta chain sequences. In a later analysis, V and J genes were assigned by comparing TCR nucleotide sequences against IMGT/GENE-DB human TR gene sequences. Using the TCRdist pipeline, a later analysis assigned CDR3 sequences along with most-parsimonious VDJ recombination scenarios. In a later analysis, every TCR beta chain was defined by the combination of its CDR3 amino acid sequence and its V-gene family, and reads without a unique V-gene family were dropped. To address suspected cross-contamination and a sequencing artifact, a later analysis removed a few hundred highly shared, low-generation-probability nucleotide sequences. For each public chain, a later analysis derived a clonal expansion index from normalized ranks of inferred template counts within each repertoire. Generation probabilities in a later analysis came from a VDJ recombination model fitted to out-of-frame rearrangements, and those results were checked against IGoR. In a later analysis, hypergeometric tests were used to score TCR-TCR, TCR-HLA and TCR-CMV co-occurrence, with a repertoire-size bias correction applied to TCR pairs. A later analysis estimated false discovery rates by permuting HLA or CMV assignments 20 times. In a later analysis, co-occurring TCRs were grouped using DBSCAN, and TCRdist sequence similarity was added for clustering within HLA-allele-positive subsets. For co-occurrence clustering, repertoires with fewer than 30,000 or more than 120,000 public chains were excluded, along with several repertoires with anomalous nucleotide sharing. TCRdb carries this immuneACCESS record with in-frame sequences only. Its versions omit some clonotypes, under half of them owing to an unresolved V gene in the studies checked, with the rest unexplained. From that table come the V and J calls and clone size; the DNA was used to work out D and trimming. Recorded for this sample are under 200,000 clones; approximately 80% of them occurred a single time. The top ten constitute about 2.4% of the sample.

The material sequenced was PBMCs. The clonotype was recovered from a man in his 60s in good health and CMV-seronegative. The rearranged segments are TRBV6-5 and TRBJ2-2; a tentative D call is TRBD1 (5 bases match). This receptor has the CDR3 CASSPQGYTGELFF. The DNA sequence follows: TGTGCCAGCAGTCCGCAGGGATACACCGGGGAGCTGTTTTTT.